Listed here are 17 T cell receptor beta chains from one sample, sequenced in a study of blood T cell repertoires in COVID-19. Assay: immunoSEQ multiplex PCR; the TCRdb copy retains only in-frame clones and omits some. This table holds some 220,000 clones, 83% found once. The sample consisted of peripheral blood. Receptors originate from a human donor in a cohort sampled during active COVID-19.

Worth noting for this clone: This specimen includes other DNA sequences encoding the same CDR3. The rearrangement joins TRBV10-3 to TRBJ2-3, with D hard to call. The length of the CDR3 is 11 residues. Germline V gives CDR1 ENHRY, CDR2 SYGVKD. V was clipped by 3 bases and J by 6 bases, with 4 bases between them. The CDR3, as DNA: TGTGCCATCAGTGACCGGGATACGCAGTATTTT. This codes for CAISDRDTQYF.

This chain connects TRBV6-5 to TRBJ2-7; the match to TRBD2 covers 9 bases. The V gene's germline CDR1 is MNHEY and CDR2 SVGAGI. V lost 5 bases and J lost 0; bases outside the gene matches: 2. CDR3 length: 14 residues. The CDR3 region has the DNA TGTGCCAGCAGTCTACTAGCGGGCTCCTACGAGCAGTACTTC. Protein: CASSLLAGSYEQYF.

The chain recombines TRBV28 with TRBJ2-3; D unresolved. With 9 bases removed from V and 2 bases from J, the gap between germline ends came to 6 bases. This CDR3 has 11 amino acids. Germline-derived CDR1 and CDR2 are MDHEN and SYDVKM. The CDR3, as DNA: TGTGCCAGTAAACTCACAGATACGCAGTATTTT. Translation gives CASKLTDTQYF.

The V call is TRBV27, the J call TRBJ1-2, with unresolved D. V was cut by 4 bases and J by 4 bases, with 19 bases left in between. Germline CDR1 and CDR2: MNHEY and SMNVEV (reference sequence). CDR3 length: 16 residues. CDR3: CASSSTRLLGSYGYTF. Here the CDR3 DNA reads TGTGCCAGCAGTTCTACTAGACTCCTTGGGAGCTATGGCTACACCTTC.

This clone was seen more than once but under ten times. The chain uses TRBV2 and TRBJ1-3; 7 bases are shared with TRBD1. CDR3 length: 14 residues. V shed 4 bases and J 8 bases; nucleotides not matched to a gene: 8. CDR1 is SNHLY, CDR2 FYNNEI, per germline. As DNA, the CDR3 is TGTGCCAGCAGTGTGGAGGGGGCAAGAGACACCATATATTTT. Protein: CASSVEGARDTIYF.

The chain employs TRBV5-6 and TRBJ2-7, with 9 bases aligning to TRBD1. CDR1 SGHDT and CDR2 YYEEEE come from the germline V gene. Trimming at V came to 5 bases and at J to 3 bases, leaving 6 bases not matched to a gene. This CDR3 comprises 14 residues. CDR3 in DNA: TGTGCCAGCAGAGAGGACAGGGGAAACTACGAGCAGTACTTC. Amino acid sequence: CASREDRGNYEQYF.

The chain carries TRBV4-2 and TRBJ2-1; 8 nucleotides agree with TRBD2. From germline, CDR1 is LGHNA and CDR2 YNFKEQ. The CDR3 sequence is 14 residues long. Trimming cost V 8 bases and J 3 bases; bases outside gene matches: 6. Here the CDR3 reads CASGVLAVYNEQFF. CDR3 nucleotides: TGTGCCAGCGGAGTACTAGCGGTCTACAATGAGCAGTTCTTC.

The DNA of the CDR3 is TGTGCCAGCAGCCCAATACCGGGACTAGCAGCCACAGATACGCAGTATTTT. It yields the protein CASSPIPGLAATDTQYF. The rearrangement uses TRBV13 and TRBJ2-3; 9 nucleotides line up with TRBD2. Germline V CDR1 and CDR2: PRHDT, FYEKMQ (reference sequence). The CDR3 runs 17 residues. With V trimmed by 5 bases and J by 2 bases, 11 bases remained unmatched.

This rearrangement joins TRBV7-3 to TRBJ1-1; D unclear. Trimming removed 6 bases from V and 1 base from J, with 12 bases in between. The CDR3 consists of 14 residues. Germline CDR1 and CDR2: SGHTA and FQGTGA. Written as DNA, the CDR3 is TGTGCCAGCAGACTGGCGGCCGCGAACACTGAAGCTTTCTTT. This translates into CASRLAAANTEAFF. The whole variable domain, filled in from reference TRBV7-3 and TRBJ1-1, reads GAGVSQTPSNKVTEKGKYVELRCDPISGHTALYWYRQSLGQGPEFLIYFQGTGAADDSGLPNDRFFAVRPEGSVSTLKIQRTERGDSAVYLCASRLAAANTEAFFGQGTRLTVV.

This clone was recorded once. The J gene is TRBJ2-3, the V gene TRBV7-9, with 13 bases lining up with TRBD2. CDR3 length equals 19 residues. Losses at the gene ends were 5 bases for V and 3 bases for J; bases not matched to a gene: 14. Per germline, CDR1 SEHNR and CDR2 FQNEAQ (reference sequence). CDR3 protein: CASSPPRGTSGVGTDTQYF. The DNA of the CDR3 is TGTGCCAGCAGCCCCCCGCGAGGGACTAGCGGGGTAGGGACAGATACGCAGTATTTT.

The chain recombines TRBV28 with TRBJ2-7; no clear D gene. The CDR3 sequence is 17 residues long. Per the germline V gene, CDR1 is MDHEN and CDR2 is SYDVKM. V dropped 3 bases and J dropped 0 bases, with 18 bases sitting between them. CDR3 sequence reads: CASSLSSYSWYSYEQYF. Here the CDR3 DNA reads TGTGCCAGCAGTTTGTCGAGTTACTCCTGGTACTCCTACGAGCAGTACTTC.

The V and J genes are TRBV29-1 and TRBJ2-5, with TRBD1 matching over 10 bases. The germline V gene encodes CDR1 SQVTM and CDR2 ANQGSEA. This CDR3 contains 14 residues. Losses at the gene ends were 4 bases for V and 5 bases for J; bases not matched to a gene: 7. CDR3 nucleotide sequence: TGCAGCGTTGCGGGGACAGGGGCCGGGGAGACCCAGTACTTC. Its protein product is CSVAGTGAGETQYF. Full variable domain (missing parts from reference TRBV29-1 and TRBJ2-5): SAVISQKPSRDICQRGTSLTIQCQVDSQVTMMFWYRQQPGQSLTLIATANQGSEATYESGFVIDKFPISRPNLTFSTLTVSNMSPEDSSIYLCSVAGTGAGETQYFGPGTRLLVL.

This clone was counted a single time. The chain has TRBV7-8 and TRBJ2-7; 7 bases align to TRBD1. With V trimmed by 3 bases and J by 2 bases, 7 bases remained unmatched. The CDR3 runs to 15 residues. Germline CDR1 is SGHVS and CDR2 is FQNEAQ. The CDR3 spells CASSLPRDRPYEQYF. The CDR3 region has the DNA TGTGCCAGCAGCTTGCCCCGGGACAGACCCTACGAGCAGTACTTC.

J is TRBJ1-1 and V is TRBV5-1; a possible D gene is TRBD1 (5 bases). The V end lost 0 bases, the J end lost 2 bases, and 11 bases lay between the germline ends. Germline CDR1 reads SGHRS; CDR2 reads YFSETQ. There are 15 residues in the CDR3. CDR3 residues: CASSLGRQTNTEAFF. DNA for the CDR3: TGCGCCAGCAGCTTGGGGAGACAGACTAACACTGAAGCTTTCTTT.

The V call is TRBV7-9, the J call TRBJ2-1; 14 nucleotides match TRBD2. Germline assignment: CDR1 SEHNR and CDR2 FQNEAQ (reference sequence). The CDR3 has 19 amino acids. V gave up 6 bases and J gave up 7 bases; unmatched junction bases: 17. CDR3 bases: TGTGCCAGCAGTCACCAATGGGAGACGGGACTAGCGGGAGCAAATGAGCAGTTCTTC. It yields the protein CASSHQWETGLAGANEQFF. The whole variable domain, remainder taken from reference TRBV7-9 and TRBJ2-1, is DTGVSQNPRHKITKRGQNVTFRCDPISEHNRLYWYRQTLGQGPEFLTYFQNEAQLEKSRLLSDRFSAERPKGSFSTLEIQRTEQGDSAMYLCASSHQWETGLAGANEQFFGPGTRLTVL.

This chain links TRBV6-4 with TRBJ2-3; D is perhaps TRBD2 (5 bases). This CDR3 region has 14 residues. Germline V gives CDR1 MRHNA, CDR2 SNTAGT. V was cut by 2 bases and J by 2 bases, with 8 bases left in between. The CDR3 sequence is CASSDDYYTDTQYF. Here the CDR3 DNA reads TGTGCCAGCAGTGACGACTATTACACAGATACGCAGTATTTT.

The rearrangement joins TRBV2 to TRBJ1-6; maybe TRBD1 (6 bases). With 3 bases removed from V and 7 bases from J, the gap between germline ends came to 10 bases. Germline loops: CDR1 SNHLY, CDR2 FYNNEI. This CDR3 is 14 amino acids long. CDR3 protein: CASSDFGQNSPLHF. The CDR3 bases are TGTGCCAGCAGTGACTTCGGACAGAATTCACCCCTCCACTTT.